This T cell receptor beta chain is drawn from a study of glioma-infiltrating T cells. The study, taken as a whole, reports: Signature shared blood CDR3 motifs were enriched in low-divergence and depleted in high-divergence patients. Above-expected tissue-blood divergence occurred in all gliomas, most in low-grade ones.

The CDR3 is 15 residues long. Germline V gene lookup returns CDR1 MNHEY and CDR2 SMNVEV (reference sequence). With 4 bases clipped from V and 4 bases from J, the junction kept 5 bases outside the gene matches. Amplification of TCR alpha and beta CDR3 regions from RNA used iRepertoire nested multiplex PCR. TCRdb called the multiplex PCR reads again in MiXCR, with one record for every CDR3 protein. The table shows around 350,000 distinct CDR3 sequences, with roughly 41% occurring only once. This clonotype was counted ten times or more. As yet, its antigen is unknown. The chain joins TRBV27 to TRBJ2-3, with 10 bases matching TRBD2. Sequenced material: glioma tissue, nonneoplastic brain tissue, or PBMCs (not recorded which). This TCR was sampled from a human donor with low-grade glioma or glioblastoma, undergoing nonglioma brain surgery, or in good health (not recorded which). This chain's CDR3 is CASSSFSGRPDTQYF. CDR3 bases: TGTGCCAGCAGTTCTTTTAGCGGGAGGCCAGATACGCAGTATTTT.